This TCR beta chain was captured by sequencing in a study of CD8 T cells in ankylosing spondylitis. Study-wide results and caveats: Seemingly distinctive of ankylosing spondylitis blood was a TCR beta motif formed by eight highly homologous variants.

Quantitative 5'-RACE with molecular barcodes was used to make the TCR beta libraries. TCRdb itself ran the 5' RACE reads through MiXCR, one entry per CDR3 protein. The sample comprises fewer than 550,000 distinct CDR3 sequences, roughly 5.3% of which are singletons, and around 3.6% rests with the top ten. The V and J ends lost 5 bases and 3 bases respectively, with 14 bases between them. The V gene's germline CDR1 is SGHRS and CDR2 YFSETQ. The CDR3 has 15 residues. This clonotype was found many times. What it binds is not known. The V gene is TRBV5-1, the J gene TRBJ2-2, with no clear D. This clonotype was obtained from a male donor with ankylosing spondylitis. The sample comprised blood, either unsorted or a sorted T cell fraction (not recorded which). In DNA, the CDR3 is TGCGCCAGCAGGTCGAGTCCTCTCGACACCGGGGAGCTGTTTTTT. It codes for CASRSSPLDTGELFF.